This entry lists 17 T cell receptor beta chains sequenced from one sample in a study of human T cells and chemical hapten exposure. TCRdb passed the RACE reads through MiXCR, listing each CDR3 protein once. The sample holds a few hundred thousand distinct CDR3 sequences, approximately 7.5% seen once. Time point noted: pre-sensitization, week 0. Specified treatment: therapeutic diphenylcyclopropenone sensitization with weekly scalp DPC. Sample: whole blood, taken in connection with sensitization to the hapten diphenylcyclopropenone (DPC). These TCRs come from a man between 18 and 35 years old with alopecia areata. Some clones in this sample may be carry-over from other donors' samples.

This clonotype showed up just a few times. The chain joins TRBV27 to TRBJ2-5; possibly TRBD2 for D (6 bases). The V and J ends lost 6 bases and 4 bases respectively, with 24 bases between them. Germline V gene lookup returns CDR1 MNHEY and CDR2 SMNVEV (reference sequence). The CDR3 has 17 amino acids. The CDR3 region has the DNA TGTGCCAGCAGCCCTCGCGGGGCCGTCTCGTCCGTAGAGACCCAGTACTTC. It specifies CASSPRGAVSSVETQYF.

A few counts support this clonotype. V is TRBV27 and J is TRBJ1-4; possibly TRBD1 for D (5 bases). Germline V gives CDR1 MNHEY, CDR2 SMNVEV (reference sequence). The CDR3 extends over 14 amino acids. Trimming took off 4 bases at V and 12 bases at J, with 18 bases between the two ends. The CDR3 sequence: CASSYNRPTDELFF. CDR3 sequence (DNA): TGTGCCAGCAGTTATAACAGGCCTACCGACGAACTGTTTTTT.

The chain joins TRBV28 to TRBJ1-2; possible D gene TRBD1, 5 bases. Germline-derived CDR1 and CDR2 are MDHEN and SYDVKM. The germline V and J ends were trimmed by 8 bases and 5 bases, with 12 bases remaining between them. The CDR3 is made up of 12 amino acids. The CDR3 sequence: CASRPGLYGYTF. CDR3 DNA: TGTGCCAGCCGTCCGGGACTTTATGGCTACACCTTC.

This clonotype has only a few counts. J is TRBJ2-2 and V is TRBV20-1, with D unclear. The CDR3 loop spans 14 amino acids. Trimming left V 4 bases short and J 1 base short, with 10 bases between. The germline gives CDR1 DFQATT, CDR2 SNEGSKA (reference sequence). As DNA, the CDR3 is TGCAGTGCTACTACTGGGAAGAACACCGGGGAGCTGTTTTTT. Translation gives CSATTGKNTGELFF.

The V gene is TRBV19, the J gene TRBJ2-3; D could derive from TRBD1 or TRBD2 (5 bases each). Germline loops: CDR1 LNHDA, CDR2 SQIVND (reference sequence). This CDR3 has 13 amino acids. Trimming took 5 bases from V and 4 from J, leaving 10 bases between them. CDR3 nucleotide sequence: TGTGCCAGTAGTGAGGGGATTCCAGATACGCAGTATTTT. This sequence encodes CASSEGIPDTQYF.

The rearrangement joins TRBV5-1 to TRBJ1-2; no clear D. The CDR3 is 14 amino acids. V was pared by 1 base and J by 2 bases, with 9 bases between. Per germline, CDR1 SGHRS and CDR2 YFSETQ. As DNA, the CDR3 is TGCGCCAGCAGCTTGCTCCAGGACAACTATGGCTACACCTTC. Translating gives CASSLLQDNYGYTF.

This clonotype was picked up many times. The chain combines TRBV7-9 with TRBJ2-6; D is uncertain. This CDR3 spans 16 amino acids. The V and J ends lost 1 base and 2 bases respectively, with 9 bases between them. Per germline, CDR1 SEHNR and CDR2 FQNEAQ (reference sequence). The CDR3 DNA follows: TGTGCCAGCAGCTTAGTGGCAGGCCCTGGGGCCAACGTCCTGACTTTC. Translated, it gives CASSLVAGPGANVLTF.

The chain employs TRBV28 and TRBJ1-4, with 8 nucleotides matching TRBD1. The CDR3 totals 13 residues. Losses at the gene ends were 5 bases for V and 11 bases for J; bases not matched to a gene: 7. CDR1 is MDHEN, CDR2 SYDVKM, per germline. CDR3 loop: CASSQTTGEKLFF. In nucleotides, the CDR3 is TGTGCCAGCAGTCAAACGACAGGGGAGAAACTGTTTTTT.

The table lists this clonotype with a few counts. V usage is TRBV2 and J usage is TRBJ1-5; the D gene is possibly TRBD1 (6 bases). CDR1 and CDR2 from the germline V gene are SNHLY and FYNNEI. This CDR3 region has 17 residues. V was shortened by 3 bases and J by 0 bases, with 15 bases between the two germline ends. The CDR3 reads CASSDDGGAYSNQPQHF. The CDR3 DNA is TGTGCCAGCAGTGACGACGGGGGCGCCTATAGCAATCAGCCCCAGCATTTT.

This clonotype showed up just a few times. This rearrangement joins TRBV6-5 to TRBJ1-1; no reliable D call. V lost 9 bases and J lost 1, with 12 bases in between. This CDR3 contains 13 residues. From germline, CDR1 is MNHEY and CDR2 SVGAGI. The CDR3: CASGLGPNTEAFF. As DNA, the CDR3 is TGTGCCAGTGGCCTAGGACCGAACACTGAAGCTTTCTTT.

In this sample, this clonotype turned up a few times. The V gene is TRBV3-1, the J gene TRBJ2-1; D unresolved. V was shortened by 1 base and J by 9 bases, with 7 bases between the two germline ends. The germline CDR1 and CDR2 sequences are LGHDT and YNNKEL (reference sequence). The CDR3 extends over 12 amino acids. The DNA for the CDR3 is TGTGCCAGCAGCCAAGCGGAAAGTGAGCAGTTCTTC. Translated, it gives CASSQAESEQFF.

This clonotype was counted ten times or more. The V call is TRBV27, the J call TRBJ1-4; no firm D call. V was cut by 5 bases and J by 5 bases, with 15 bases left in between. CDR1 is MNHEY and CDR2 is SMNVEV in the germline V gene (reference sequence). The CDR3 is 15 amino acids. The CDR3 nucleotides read TGTGCCAGCAGTCCCCCGCCGGCTAACAATGAAAAACTGTTTTTT. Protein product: CASSPPPANNEKLFF.

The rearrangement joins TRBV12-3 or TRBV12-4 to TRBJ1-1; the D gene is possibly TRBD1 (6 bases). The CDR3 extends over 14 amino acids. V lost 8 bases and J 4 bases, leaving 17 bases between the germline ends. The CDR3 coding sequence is TGTGCCAGCGGGCACAGGGAAAGAGGCACTGAAGCTTTCTTT. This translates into CASGHRERGTEAFF.

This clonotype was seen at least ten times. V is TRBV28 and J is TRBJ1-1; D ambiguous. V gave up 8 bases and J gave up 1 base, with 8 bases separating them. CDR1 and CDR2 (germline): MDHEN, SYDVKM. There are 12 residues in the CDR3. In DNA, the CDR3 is TGTGCCAGCCGCAGTTCGAACACTGAAGCTTTCTTT. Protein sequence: CASRSSNTEAFF.

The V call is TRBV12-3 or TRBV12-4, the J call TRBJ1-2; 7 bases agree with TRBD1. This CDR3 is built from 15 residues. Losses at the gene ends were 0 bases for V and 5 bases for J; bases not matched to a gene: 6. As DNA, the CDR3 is TGTGCCAGCAGTTTAGCGCCCGGGACAGTTTATGGCTACACCTTC. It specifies CASSLAPGTVYGYTF.

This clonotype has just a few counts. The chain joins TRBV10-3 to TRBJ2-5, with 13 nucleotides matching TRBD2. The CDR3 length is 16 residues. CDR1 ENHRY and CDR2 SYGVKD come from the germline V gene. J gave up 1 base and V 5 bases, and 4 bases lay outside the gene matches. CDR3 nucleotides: TGTGCCATCAGTCCCGGGACTAGCGGGGTCCAAGAGACCCAGTACTTC. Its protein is CAISPGTSGVQETQYF.

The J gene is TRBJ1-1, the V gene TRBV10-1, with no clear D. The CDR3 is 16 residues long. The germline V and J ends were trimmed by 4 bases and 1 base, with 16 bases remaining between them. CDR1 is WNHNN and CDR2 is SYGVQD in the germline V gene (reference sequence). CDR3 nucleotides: TGCGCCAGCAGTGGCAAACTGGACCCTGGGAACACTGAAGCTTTCTTT. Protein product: CASSGKLDPGNTEAFF.